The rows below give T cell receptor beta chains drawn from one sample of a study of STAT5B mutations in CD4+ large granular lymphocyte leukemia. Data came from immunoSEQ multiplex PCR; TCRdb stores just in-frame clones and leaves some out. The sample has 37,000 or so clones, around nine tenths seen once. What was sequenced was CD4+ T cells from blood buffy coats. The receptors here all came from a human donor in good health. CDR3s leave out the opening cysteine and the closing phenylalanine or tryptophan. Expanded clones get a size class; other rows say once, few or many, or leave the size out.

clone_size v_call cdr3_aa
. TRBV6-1 ASSEKAGVGEQY
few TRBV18 ASSPAGQEYGYT
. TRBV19 ASSITGQTYGYT
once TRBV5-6 ASSLETGGDANIQY
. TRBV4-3 ASSQDAASNQPQH
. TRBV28 ASRKDSGTGTQY
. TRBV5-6 ASSLYGTGNTEAF
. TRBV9 ASSVADNYGYT
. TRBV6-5 ASSSTGGRGLETQY
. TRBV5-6 ASSLGRGVNTEAF